The present entry profiles one T cell receptor (beta chain) with its context. This specimen belongs to a study of blood T cell repertoires in COVID-19. Using immunoSEQ multiplex PCR, the repertoire was profiled, and TCRdb retains in-frame clones only, with some absent. The sample holds 43,000 or so clones, approximately 86% seen once. The CDR3 has 12 amino acids. Unmatched junction bases numbered 1, after V lost 6 bases and J lost 3 bases. Germline V gene lookup returns CDR1 LNHDA and CDR2 SQIVND (reference sequence). The sample comprised peripheral blood. This TCR came from an elderly woman with active COVID-19. The genes are TRBV19 and TRBJ2-5, with 7 nucleotides matching TRBD1. The CDR3 reads CASSGTEETQYF. The CDR3 nucleotides are TGTGCCAGTAGCGGGACAGAAGAGACCCAGTACTTC.